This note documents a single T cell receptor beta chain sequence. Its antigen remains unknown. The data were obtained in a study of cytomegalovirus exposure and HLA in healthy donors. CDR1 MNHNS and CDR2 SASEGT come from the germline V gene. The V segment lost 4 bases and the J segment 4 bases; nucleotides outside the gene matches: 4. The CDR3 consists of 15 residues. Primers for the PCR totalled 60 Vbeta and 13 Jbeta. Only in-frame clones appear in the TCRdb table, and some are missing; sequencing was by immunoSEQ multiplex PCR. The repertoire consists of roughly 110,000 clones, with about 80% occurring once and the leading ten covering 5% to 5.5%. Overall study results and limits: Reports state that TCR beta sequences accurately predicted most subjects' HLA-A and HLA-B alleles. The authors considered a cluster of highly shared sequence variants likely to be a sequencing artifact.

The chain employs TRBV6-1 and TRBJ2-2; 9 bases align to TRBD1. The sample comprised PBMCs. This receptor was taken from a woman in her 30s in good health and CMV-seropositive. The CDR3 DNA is TGTGCCAGCAGTGCCGGGACAGGGCGCACCGGGGAGCTGTTTTTT. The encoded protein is CASSAGTGRTGELFF.